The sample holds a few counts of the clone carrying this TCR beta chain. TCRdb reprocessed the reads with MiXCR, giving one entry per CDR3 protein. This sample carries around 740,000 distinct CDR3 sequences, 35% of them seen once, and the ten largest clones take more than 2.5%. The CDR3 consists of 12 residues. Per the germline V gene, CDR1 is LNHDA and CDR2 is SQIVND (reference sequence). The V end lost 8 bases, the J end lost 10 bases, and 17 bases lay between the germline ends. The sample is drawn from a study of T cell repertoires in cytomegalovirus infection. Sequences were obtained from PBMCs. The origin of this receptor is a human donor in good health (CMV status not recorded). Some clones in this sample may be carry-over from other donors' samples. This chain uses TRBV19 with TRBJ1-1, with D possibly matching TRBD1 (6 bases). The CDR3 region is CASQQGTMPAFF. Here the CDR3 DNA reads TGTGCCAGTCAACAGGGAACTATGCCAGCTTTCTTT.